This entry concerns a single T cell receptor beta chain. There is no known antigen for this receptor. Base qualities were left out, and no much larger clone turns up one base away. Systemically healthy Caucasian individuals from Russia, over 30 in total and aged roughly 6 to 95 years, were included as donors. About 9.1 milliliters of peripheral blood were collected from each donor into EDTA-treated Vacutainer tubes. Ficoll-Paque density-gradient centrifugation was used to isolate PBMCs, with at least 7 million per sample. Trizol reagent was used to extract total RNA from the PBMCs, yielding at least 6 micrograms per sample. For every donor, an aliquot of PBMCs went through flow cytometry to measure the percentages of naive CD45RAhigh/CD27high T cells. The method behind the library was 5' RACE. The sequencing machine was an Illumina HiSeq 2500. A second PCR of roughly 7 to 11 cycles was performed with a sample-barcoded 5' primer and a J-beta primer mix. Each TCR beta cDNA molecule received a unique molecular identifier from a template-switch 5' adaptor carrying 12 random nucleotides. Each sample yielded at least 3 million CDR3-containing paired-end reads. First-strand cDNA synthesis was performed from all RNA using the Mint cDNA synthesis kit, with priming by a TRBC-specific oligonucleotide. Following uracil-DNA glycosylase treatment, a first 18-cycle PCR with universal primers M1SS and BC2_uni_R was performed on all cDNA. The published analysis was carried out like this. Each sample was normalized by randomly selecting 1 million high-quality reads, each carrying a distinct molecular identifier. Instead of being binned into consensus sequences, reads with shared molecular identifiers were discarded. MiTCR, run with a Q25 quality threshold and the strictest error-elimination algorithm, handled CDR3 identification, clonotype clustering and error correction. A nonparametric unseen species model with Euler transformation was used to estimate lower-bound total TCR beta diversity. TCRdb ran its own pipeline on the public reads, namely fastp trimming at Q25 and MiXCR clone calling, and kept in-frame beta chains. Each entry is one CDR3 protein sequence, shown with its most common DNA and genes. These V and J calls are TCRdb output, not the study's own analysis. The sample data list 650,000 to 1,000,000 distinct CDR3 sequences, and roughly 40% of these were observed just once. The ten largest clones take up 10% to 15% of the sample.

CDR1 and CDR2, per the germline V gene (reference sequence), are MNHNY and SVGAGI. Germline trimming: 6 bases from V, 7 bases from J; junction bases outside gene matches: 4. Reading from cysteine to phenylalanine, the CDR3 counts 13 amino acids. Of the read, only the CDR3 DNA is kept; its 39 bases are in frame from base 1. This sample was included in a study of blood T cells in healthy people across ages (dated by TCRdb to between 2014 and 2017). For the wider study: In model experiments, template switching captured roughly one uniquely barcoded TCR beta cDNA molecule for every two T cells. The study measured age-related changes in TCR beta repertoire diversity using deep sequencing normalized with unique cDNA molecular identifiers. Four age groups were formed from the donors: young (average about 17 years), middle-aged (more than 35), aged (approximately 60) and long-lived (more than 75). To avoid experimental bias, donors of different ages were spread randomly across the sequencing lanes. Two additional independent replicas of 1 million unique cDNA reads from the same blood draw were analyzed for two donors (one aged 18 to 30 and one aged 80 or older).

Results and caveats for the whole study, not just this receptor: Observed TCR beta diversity correlated strongly with the percentage of naive T cells measured by flow cytometry. Donor CMV infection status was unknown, potentially confounding age-related changes in expanded clonotypes. As age increased, observed TCR beta diversity per million T cells dropped in a roughly linear way, and a significant reduction was already evident by age 40. Since profiling was done on bulk unsorted PBMCs, naive and antigen-experienced compartments could not be conclusively compared. Compared with the aged group, more naive CD4+ T cells, fewer expanded clones and increased TCR diversity were shown by the long-lived group, suggesting age selection. Estimates of total diversity from one million sequenced T cells were regarded as lower bounds and underestimates.

The V and J segments used are TRBV6-6 and TRBJ1-3, and 9 bases in between align with TRBD1. The sequenced material came from blood. The TCR comes from a man aged 18 to 35 in good health. The nucleotides read TGTGCCAGCAGAACACAGGGGGCGAACACCATATATTTT. Its translation is CASRTQGANTIYF.